Presented here are 25 T cell receptor beta chains from one specimen sequenced in a study of technical replicates of blood from several donors. Clones were sequenced by immunoSEQ multiplex PCR, and TCRdb holds only the in-frame ones, with some missing. The sample records 75,000 to 100,000 clones, 95% being singletons. Sequenced material: T cells isolated from PBMCs. These receptors all stem from a human donor in good health.

The rearrangement uses TRBV28 and TRBJ2-7; TRBD1 matches at 12 bases. The CDR3 extends over 14 amino acids. V was pared by 9 bases and J by 4 bases, with 7 bases of the junction left unmatched. Germline CDR1 is MDHEN and CDR2 is SYDVKM. The CDR3 protein is CASLGTGGFYEQYF. CDR3 in DNA: TGTGCCAGTCTCGGGACAGGGGGCTTTTACGAGCAGTACTTC.

V and J are TRBV25-1 and TRBJ1-1, with D possibly matching TRBD1 (6 bases). The ends were cut back, 1 base at V and 0 bases at J, with 12 bases in the middle. CDR3 length: 16 amino acids. The germline gives CDR1 MGHDK, CDR2 SYGVNS. CDR3 protein: CASSESGALMNTEAFF. Here the CDR3 DNA reads TGTGCCAGCAGTGAATCAGGGGCCCTCATGAACACTGAAGCTTTCTTT.

The chain is built from TRBV4-1 and TRBJ1-4; D unclear. The ends were cut back, 6 bases at V and 5 bases at J, with 10 bases in the middle. The CDR3 consists of 13 residues. Germline V gives CDR1 MGHRA, CDR2 YSYEKL. CDR3 nucleotides: TGCGCCAGCAGATCCACGGGAAATGAAAAACTGTTTTTT. As protein: CASRSTGNEKLFF.

The CDR3 region is CASSWGDEQFF. CDR3 nucleotide sequence: TGTGCCAGCAGTTGGGGGGATGAGCAGTTCTTC. The rearrangement uses TRBV27 and TRBJ2-1; weak D call: TRBD2 (6 bases). Trimming cost V 4 bases and J 8 bases, with 6 bases left between them. The CDR3 has 11 amino acids. Germline lookup yields CDR1 MNHEY and CDR2 SMNVEV (reference sequence).

The chain employs TRBV27 and TRBJ2-3; 8 bases are a match to TRBD1. V was clipped by 4 bases and J by 5 bases; unmatched bases: 8. This CDR3 is built from 15 residues. Germline-derived CDR1 and CDR2 are MNHEY and SMNVEV (reference sequence). In DNA form, the CDR3 reads TGTGCCAGCAGTTCGCGCAGGGGGCAGGTAGATACGCAGTATTTT. It encodes CASSSRRGQVDTQYF.

The chain employs TRBV2 and TRBJ2-3; 8 nucleotides line up with TRBD1. The CDR3 is 14 amino acids. The trim removed 5 bases at V and 6 bases at J, leaving 7 bases unmatched. Germline V CDR1 and CDR2: SNHLY, FYNNEI. The CDR3 coding sequence is TGTGCCAGCAGTATCTTAACAGGGGGGGATACGCAGTATTTT. This encodes CASSILTGGDTQYF.

The DNA for the CDR3 is TGTGCCAGCAGCTTAGCCCAGGGGAACACTGAAGCTTTCTTT. Translating gives CASSLAQGNTEAFF. The chain combines TRBV13 with TRBJ1-1; D is possibly TRBD1 (5 bases). V gave up 1 base and J gave up 1 base, with 7 bases separating them. The length of the CDR3 is 14 residues. Per the germline V gene, CDR1 is PRHDT and CDR2 is FYEKMQ (reference sequence).

This clone showed up just once. This chain uses TRBV7-2 with TRBJ2-1; TRBD2 aligns across 7 bases. V dropped 5 bases and J dropped 3; count of bases not matched to a gene: 7. The CDR3 runs to 15 residues. Germline V lookup: CDR1 SGHTA, CDR2 FQGNSA. The CDR3 DNA reads as TGTGCCAGCAGCGAGCGGGGTGGGAGCTACAATGAGCAGTTCTTC. Translating it yields CASSERGGSYNEQFF.

CDR3 residues: CASSSRQGPYEQYF. CDR3 nucleotide sequence: TGTGCCAGCAGCTCCCGACAGGGGCCCTACGAGCAGTACTTC. The chain recombines TRBV5-4 with TRBJ2-7; 8 bases agree with TRBD1. Germline trimming cut 3 bases from V and 2 bases from J; bases unmatched to any gene: 4. Looked up from germline, CDR1 is SGHNT and CDR2 is YYREEE (reference sequence). CDR3 size: 14 residues.

This clone was detected only a few times. This chain links TRBV5-1 with TRBJ2-5; the D gene is possibly TRBD1 (6 bases). Germline values: CDR1 SGHRS, CDR2 YFSETQ. The CDR3 runs to 14 residues. Trimming removed 3 bases at V and 2 bases at J, with 11 bases between. The CDR3 protein is CASSSRQVQETQYF. CDR3 sequence (DNA): TGCGCCAGCAGCTCGCGACAGGTTCAAGAGACCCAGTACTTC.

The chain joins TRBV5-6 to TRBJ1-4; D is perhaps TRBD1 (5 bases). This CDR3 is 14 amino acids long. Germline assignment: CDR1 SGHDT and CDR2 YYEEEE. Trimming took 0 bases from V and 7 from J, leaving 10 bases between them. The CDR3 DNA reads as TGTGCCAGCAGCTTGGGGACACGTCTTGAAAAACTGTTTTTT. Amino acid sequence: CASSLGTRLEKLFF.

In this sample, this clone turned up once. This chain joins TRBV27 and TRBJ1-5; tentatively, D is TRBD1 (5 bases). The V gene's germline CDR1 is MNHEY and CDR2 SMNVEV (reference sequence). The V gene lost 3 bases and the J gene lost 4 bases, with 7 bases spanning the gap. There are 13 residues in the CDR3. DNA of the CDR3: TGTGCCAGCAGTTTTGACAGTAATCAGCCCCAGCATTTT. Amino acid sequence: CASSFDSNQPQHF.

V gene TRBV11-2 combines with J gene TRBJ2-2; weak D call: TRBD2 (6 bases). The V gene lost 4 bases and the J gene lost 5 bases, with 17 bases spanning the gap. This CDR3 has 16 residues. Germline lookup yields CDR1 SGHAT and CDR2 FQNNGV. For the CDR3, the DNA is TGTGCCAGCAGCTCCAGCGGGCCAAGAGGGACCGGGGAGCTGTTTTTT. Encoded protein: CASSSSGPRGTGELFF.

This clone has a single count. This chain connects TRBV25-1 to TRBJ1-4; 9 nucleotides agree with TRBD1. The CDR3 sequence is 15 residues long. V was clipped by 3 bases and J by 8 bases; unmatched bases: 7. CDR1 is MGHDK and CDR2 is SYGVNS in the germline V gene. The CDR3 sequence is CASSEGTGRGEKLFF. CDR3 nucleotides: TGTGCCAGCAGTGAGGGGACAGGGCGGGGAGAAAAACTGTTTTTT.

The chain employs TRBV30 and TRBJ1-2; the D gene is possibly TRBD1 (6 bases). V dropped 1 base and J dropped 8 bases, with 17 bases sitting between them. The CDR3 is made up of 14 amino acids. CDR1 and CDR2 from the germline V gene are GTSNPN and SVGIG (reference sequence). This CDR3 is CAWSEQGPLGGYTF. DNA of the CDR3: TGTGCCTGGAGTGAACAGGGTCCCTTGGGGGGCTACACCTTC.

This clone was recorded once. The rearrangement joins TRBV4-1 to TRBJ1-3; 7 nucleotides line up with TRBD1. The germline V gene has CDR1 MGHRA and CDR2 YSYEKL. The CDR3 totals 17 residues. V dropped 3 bases and J dropped 4; count of bases not matched to a gene: 12. Here the CDR3 reads CASSQTPDRALGNTIYF. The CDR3 DNA is TGCGCCAGCAGCCAGACACCTGACAGGGCGTTGGGAAACACCATATATTTT.

The chain joins TRBV25-1 to TRBJ2-7; 9 bases map to TRBD1. Germline V gene lookup returns CDR1 MGHDK and CDR2 SYGVNS. V was pared by 6 bases and J by 4 bases, with 10 bases of the junction left unmatched. This CDR3 spans 15 amino acids. The CDR3 bases are TGTGCCAGCAGCCAAACCGGGACAGGGAAGTACGAGCAGTACTTC. As protein: CASSQTGTGKYEQYF.

This chain uses TRBV7-9 with TRBJ2-1; D is ambiguous. The length of the CDR3 is 16 residues. CDR1 and CDR2 from the germline V gene are SEHNR and FQNEAQ (reference sequence). V was pared by 1 base and J by 4 bases, with 14 bases between. The CDR3 DNA is TGTGCCAGCAGCTTAGTTGTCACGGTGAGATACAATGAGCAGTTCTTC. Encoded protein: CASSLVVTVRYNEQFF.

Concerning this clone: A junction end diverges from the germline sequence, so it may reflect a read error. The gene calls are TRBV4-1 and TRBJ2-4, with TRBD2 matching over 8 bases. Germline loops: CDR1 MGHRA, CDR2 YSYEKL. CDR3 length: 19 amino acids. The CDR3, as DNA: TGCGCCAGCACCCAAGGTGCTTTTGAGCGGGGGCTTTCCAAAAACATTCAGTACTTC. As protein: CASTQGAFERGLSKNIQYF.

This chain joins TRBV18 and TRBJ2-7, with D maybe TRBD1 (6 bases). Germline V lookup: CDR1 KGHSH, CDR2 LQKENI. The CDR3 extends over 13 amino acids. Trimming cost V 0 bases and J 3 bases, with 6 bases left between them. The CDR3 bases are TGTGCCAGCTCACCACCAGGGGGCTACGAGCAGTACTTC. As protein: CASSPPGGYEQYF. The variable domain in full, completed from reference TRBV18 and TRBJ2-7, reads NAGVMQNPRHLVRRRGQEARLRCSPMKGHSHVYWYRQLPEEGLKFMVYLQKENIIDESGMPKERFSAEFPKEGPSILRIQQVVRGDSAAYFCASSPPGGYEQYFGPGTRLTVT.

The chain joins TRBV27 to TRBJ2-5, with 8 bases identical to TRBD1. CDR1 and CDR2 (germline): MNHEY, SMNVEV (reference sequence). J gave up 5 bases and V 4 bases, and 12 bases lay outside the gene matches. This CDR3 contains 16 residues. The CDR3 spells CASSSRGREVRETQYF. CDR3 DNA sequence: TGTGCCAGCAGTTCCAGGGGGCGCGAGGTGAGGGAGACCCAGTACTTC.

V gene TRBV9 combines with J gene TRBJ1-1, with D possibly being TRBD1 (5 bases). The CDR3 loop spans 14 amino acids. Germline CDR1 SGDLS, CDR2 YYNGEE. V was clipped by 0 bases and J by 3 bases, with 9 bases between them. The CDR3 sequence: CASSVVGGDTEAFF. CDR3 nucleotide sequence: TGTGCCAGCAGCGTAGTTGGGGGGGACACTGAAGCTTTCTTT.

The rearrangement joins TRBV7-6 to TRBJ1-1, with D tentatively TRBD1 (5 bases). CDR1 is SGHVS, CDR2 FNYEAQ, per germline. The CDR3 loop spans 15 amino acids. V was cut by 1 base and J by 3 bases, with 12 bases left in between. CDR3 bases: TGTGCCAGCAGCTTAGGTAGAGGGACTGACACTGAAGCTTTCTTT. Protein sequence: CASSLGRGTDTEAFF.

The chain combines TRBV12-2 with TRBJ2-1; the table's TRBD1 call for D was not verified on the DNA. TRBV12-2 is shown as a pseudogene. This CDR3 has 17 residues. The CDR3 reads CASRLPGQLFSYNEQFF. CDR3 nucleotides: TGTGCAAGTCGCTTACCGGGACAGCTATTCTCCTACAATGAGCAGTTCTTC.

The V call is TRBV9, the J call TRBJ2-1; D unresolved. Germline V gives CDR1 SGDLS, CDR2 YYNGEE. The CDR3 spans 17 residues. V was shortened by 0 bases and J by 0 bases, with 13 bases between the two germline ends. CDR3 region: CASSVGIHYSSYNEQFF. The CDR3 DNA reads as TGTGCCAGCAGCGTAGGAATCCATTATAGCTCCTACAATGAGCAGTTCTTC.